This passage covers 18 T cell receptor beta chains from one sample sequenced in a study of blood T cell repertoires in COVID-19. Assay used: immunoSEQ multiplex PCR; TCRdb lists only in-frame clones, some missing. Among about 210,000 clones listed, about 87% were seen once. Source material: PBMCs or T cells enriched from blood (not recorded which). These receptors all come from a man aged 18-30 years with acute COVID-19.

V gene TRBV10-3 combines with J gene TRBJ1-3; 9 nucleotides match TRBD1. V lost 9 bases, J lost 1 base, and 7 bases stayed unmatched. The CDR3 contains 15 residues. Germline V gene lookup returns CDR1 ENHRY and CDR2 SYGVKD. The CDR3: CAIWTGEGSGNTIYF. CDR3 coding DNA: TGTGCCATATGGACAGGGGAAGGATCTGGAAACACCATATATTTT.

The chain carries TRBV27 and TRBJ1-2; 8 positions agree with TRBD1. The V and J ends lost 5 bases and 7 bases, in that order; junction bases with no gene match: 12. CDR1 MNHEY and CDR2 SMNVEV come from the germline V gene (reference sequence). This CDR3 has 15 amino acids. The CDR3 loop is CASSPTPGGAVGYTF. CDR3 in DNA: TGTGCCAGCAGTCCAACTCCAGGGGGCGCGGTTGGCTACACCTTC.

The rearrangement links TRBV3-1 (or the pseudogene TRBV3-2) to TRBJ2-5; a weak D match, TRBD2 (5 bases). The CDR3 sequence is 14 residues long. V lost 4 bases and J 2 bases, leaving 11 bases between the germline ends. The germline gives CDR1 LGHDT, CDR2 YNNKEL (reference sequence). CDR3 sequence (DNA): TGTGCCAGCAGCCCCCCTTCGGGGCAAGAGACCCAGTACTTC. Translation: CASSPPSGQETQYF.

The sample holds a few counts of this clone. The genes are TRBV5-1 and TRBJ1-1, with a tentative D call TRBD1 (6 bases). The germline V and J ends were trimmed by 0 bases and 10 bases, with 10 bases remaining between them. Germline values: CDR1 SGHRS, CDR2 YFSETQ. The CDR3 has 12 amino acids. The CDR3 coding sequence is TGCGCCAGCAGCTTGGACAGGGAGGGAGCTTTCTTT. As protein: CASSLDREGAFF.

On this clone: The junction differs from germline at one of its ends, possibly a read error. This sequence joins TRBV13 and TRBJ2-2, with D hard to call. The CDR3 length is 14 residues. Germline CDR1 is PRHDT and CDR2 is FYEKMQ (reference sequence). The CDR3 DNA reads as TGTGCCAGCAGCTTAGAGAAGAACCCCGGTGAGCTGTTTTTT. This gives the protein CASSLEKNPGELFF.

This clone was counted between two and nine times. The V and J genes are TRBV6-2 or TRBV6-3 and TRBJ2-3; 8 nucleotides match TRBD2. The CDR3 is 14 amino acids. Germline loops: CDR1 MNHEY, CDR2 SVGEGT. Losses at the gene ends were 2 bases for V and 3 bases for J; bases not matched to a gene: 1. CDR3 nucleotide sequence: TGTGCCAGCAGTTACGAGCGGGAGACAGATACGCAGTATTTT. This translates into CASSYERETDTQYF.

The chain combines TRBV24-1 with TRBJ1-1; possibly TRBD1 for D (6 bases). The CDR3 is 14 residues long. Germline values: CDR1 KGHDR, CDR2 SFDVKD. V was shortened by 10 bases and J by 0 bases, with 14 bases between the two germline ends. The CDR3 protein is CATHDGTMNTEAFF. The CDR3 coding sequence is TGTGCCACTCATGACGGGACAATGAACACTGAAGCTTTCTTT.

The chain uses TRBV7-9 and TRBJ2-5; D uncertain. Trimming shortened V by 4 bases and J by 0 bases, and 6 bases separated the two germline ends. CDR1 is SEHNR, CDR2 FQNEAQ, per germline (reference sequence). This CDR3 has 13 residues. The CDR3 spells CASSSRYQETQYF. The CDR3 coding sequence is TGTGCCAGCAGCTCGCGCTACCAAGAGACCCAGTACTTC.

V gene TRBV4-1 combines with J gene TRBJ2-7, with 7 bases lining up with TRBD2. CDR1 MGHRA and CDR2 YSYEKL come from the germline V gene. Trimming cost V 4 bases and J 0 bases; bases outside gene matches: 6. The CDR3 has 15 amino acids. CDR3 in DNA: TGCGCCAGCAGCCTTCTCGCGGGAGCCTCCTACGAGCAGTACTTC. It is translated as CASSLLAGASYEQYF.

This clone has only a few counts. This chain uses TRBV11-3 with TRBJ2-2; D is unresolved. The CDR3 extends over 12 amino acids. Trimming pared 3 bases from V and 3 bases from J, leaving 2 bases between. The germline V gene encodes CDR1 SGHNT and CDR2 YENEEA. Here the CDR3 DNA reads TGTGCCAGCAGCTTCGACACCGGGGAGCTGTTTTTT. It is translated as CASSFDTGELFF.

The CDR3 reads CASSYQGQDTEAFF. DNA for the CDR3: TGTGCCAGCAGTTACCAGGGACAGGACACTGAAGCTTTCTTT. V usage is TRBV25-1 and J usage is TRBJ1-1; 8 nucleotides agree with TRBD1. Looked up from germline, CDR1 is MGHDK and CDR2 is SYGVNS. The V segment lost 5 bases and the J segment 3 bases; nucleotides outside the gene matches: 5. CDR3 length: 14 amino acids.

This chain joins TRBV6-5 and TRBJ2-1; 7 bases are shared with TRBD2. V was pared by 7 bases and J by 5 bases, with 11 bases of the junction left unmatched. The germline V gene has CDR1 MNHEY and CDR2 SVGAGI. The CDR3 is made up of 15 amino acids. CDR3 bases: TGTGCCAGCAATATTAGGCTAGCGGCAGACAATGAGCAGTTCTTC. Its translation is CASNIRLAADNEQFF.

The CDR3 DNA reads as TGTGCCAGTAGTCCTGGGGGAGGGCCGACCGGGGAGCTGTTTTTT. It encodes CASSPGGGPTGELFF. The chain uses TRBV19 and TRBJ2-2; 7 bases match TRBD2. Germline V gene sequence: CDR1 LNHDA, CDR2 SQIVND (reference sequence). The CDR3 covers 15 residues. The junction had 8 bases not matched to a gene; V was cut back by 5 bases and J by 5 bases. The variable domain in full, completed from reference TRBV19 and TRBJ2-2, reads DGGITQSPKYLFRKEGQNVTLSCEQNLNHDAMYWYRQDPGQGLRLIYYSQIVNDFQKGDIAEGYSVSREKKESFPLTVTSAQKNPTAFYLCASSPGGGPTGELFFGEGSRLTVL.

The chain links TRBV7-8 to TRBJ2-7, with 7 nucleotides matching TRBD2. V gave up 5 bases and J gave up 3 bases; unmatched junction bases: 10. Germline V CDR1 and CDR2: SGHVS, FQNEAQ. The CDR3 has 15 residues. CDR3: CASSVSSGSYYEQYF. The CDR3 DNA reads TGTGCCAGCAGCGTATCTAGCGGATCTTACTACGAGCAGTACTTC.

The genes are TRBV11-2 and TRBJ2-3; 9 bases line up with TRBD1. In germline, CDR1 is SGHAT, CDR2 FQNNGV. This CDR3 contains 14 residues. V gave up 1 base and J gave up 5 bases; unmatched junction bases: 1. The CDR3 DNA sequence: TGTGCCAGCAGCTTAGGACAGGGGGTAGATACGCAGTATTTT. It specifies CASSLGQGVDTQYF.

The chain uses TRBV18 and TRBJ2-7; D is perhaps TRBD1 (5 bases). The germline V gene has CDR1 KGHSH and CDR2 LQKENI. CDR3 length: 13 amino acids. Trimming removed 4 bases at V and 2 bases at J, with 9 bases between. For the CDR3, the DNA is TGTGCCAGCTCACTACAGGAGACCTACGAGCAGTACTTC. Translation gives CASSLQETYEQYF.

The table lists this clone with a count of one. The chain carries TRBV7-9 and TRBJ1-5; tentatively, D is TRBD1 (6 bases). V lost 4 bases and J 4 bases, leaving 17 bases between the germline ends. This CDR3 is 16 amino acids long. Per germline, CDR1 SEHNR and CDR2 FQNEAQ (reference sequence). The CDR3 coding sequence is TGTGCCAGCAGCTCAGCTCAGGGGTTAGGGAATCAGCCCCAGCATTTT. Encoded protein: CASSSAQGLGNQPQHF.

This clone was recorded only once. V usage is TRBV6-5 and J usage is TRBJ2-1, with TRBD1 matching 7 bases. Germline CDR1 reads MNHEY; CDR2 reads SVGAGI. Unmatched junction bases numbered 6, after V lost 6 bases and J lost 7 bases. The CDR3 contains 13 residues. CDR3 sequence: CASRYRGENEQFF. Here the CDR3 DNA reads TGTGCCAGCAGATACAGGGGTGAGAATGAGCAGTTCTTC.